The 25 T cell receptor beta chains listed next were all sequenced from one sample in a study of beta chain features in type 1 diabetes. Study results and caveats: TCRB CDR3s were moderately but significantly shorter in Type 1 diabetes patients in all four CD4+ subsets.

Reverse transcribing all isolated RNA meant expressed TCRB transcripts were sequenced. Clones were sequenced by immunoSEQ multiplex PCR, and TCRdb holds only the in-frame ones, with some missing. In the table there are 640,000 or so clones, 13% of which are singletons. These receptors are not linked to any known antigen. The sequencing sample was made of naive CD4+ T cells from blood. The receptors shown here come from a man aged 18 to 29 with type 1 diabetes.

V is TRBV28 and J is TRBJ2-7; 7 bases map to TRBD1. Trimming at V came to 2 bases and at J to 6 bases, leaving 7 bases not matched to a gene. Per the germline V gene, CDR1 is MDHEN and CDR2 is SYDVKM. The length of the CDR3 is 14 residues. The CDR3 bases are TGTGCCAGCAGTTTACCCACCGGGACAGCCGAGCAGTACTTC. It yields the protein CASSLPTGTAEQYF.

This clone appeared a few times. The chain recombines TRBV5-4 with TRBJ2-6; TRBD2 matches 9 bases. J lost 3 bases, V lost 4 bases, and 8 bases had no gene match. The V gene's germline CDR1 is SGHNT and CDR2 YYREEE (reference sequence). The CDR3 sequence is 17 residues long. Here the CDR3 reads CASSDGLASDGANVLTF. DNA of the CDR3: TGTGCCAGCAGCGACGGACTAGCGTCAGATGGGGCCAACGTCCTGACTTTC. Using reference TRBV5-4 and TRBJ2-6 for the parts outside the CDR3, the full variable domain is ETGVTQSPTHLIKTRGQQVTLRCSSQSGHNTVSWYQQALGQGPQFIFQYYREEENGRGNFPPRFSGLQFPNYSSELNVNALELDDSALYLCASSDGLASDGANVLTFGAGSRLTVL.

This clone was seen more than once but under ten times. The chain joins TRBV5-1 to TRBJ2-7, with 10 positions matching TRBD1. This CDR3 has 16 amino acids. J gave up 3 bases and V 5 bases, and 11 bases lay outside the gene matches. CDR1 is SGHRS and CDR2 is YFSETQ in the germline V gene. CDR3 DNA sequence: TGCGCCAGCAGGTTGAGACAGGGGGCGAGCCACTACGAGCAGTACTTC. It is translated as CASRLRQGASHYEQYF. The variable domain in full, with the rest retrieved from reference TRBV5-1 and TRBJ2-7, is KAGVTQTPRYLIKTRGQQVTLSCSPISGHRSVSWYQQTPGQGLQFLFEYFSETQRNKGNFPGRFSGRQFSNSRSEMNVSTLELGDSALYLCASRLRQGASHYEQYFGPGTRLTVT.

This clone was recorded a few times. The DNA for the CDR3 is TGTGCCTGGAGTACCACTAGCAATCAGCCCCAGCATTTT. Its protein is CAWSTTSNQPQHF. This chain uses TRBV30 with TRBJ1-5; D is unresolved. Looked up from germline, CDR1 is GTSNPN and CDR2 is SVGIG (reference sequence). The CDR3 totals 13 residues. Trimming cost V 2 bases and J 0 bases, with 5 bases left between them.

On this clone itself: Other DNA sequences in this specimen translate into the identical CDR3. This chain joins TRBV5-1 and TRBJ1-5; the D is unclear. V gave up 2 bases and J gave up 7 bases, with 10 bases separating them. This CDR3 comprises 13 residues. Looked up from germline, CDR1 is SGHRS and CDR2 is YFSETQ. In DNA, the CDR3 is TGCGCCAGCAGCTTAGAGGGTGAACAGCCCCAGCATTTT. Protein product: CASSLEGEQPQHF.

The chain uses TRBV28 and TRBJ1-2, with 7 bases matching TRBD1. With V trimmed by 6 bases and J by 8 bases, 12 bases remained unmatched. The germline gives CDR1 MDHEN, CDR2 SYDVKM. The CDR3 length is 14 residues. CDR3 sequence: CASSKTPGDRGYTF. CDR3 in DNA: TGTGCCAGCAGCAAAACTCCAGGGGACAGAGGCTACACCTTC.

This clone was picked up a small number of times. The chain employs TRBV11-2 and TRBJ2-3; 7 bases line up with TRBD1. CDR1 SGHAT and CDR2 FQNNGV come from the germline V gene. The CDR3 loop spans 13 amino acids. V lost 4 bases and J lost 5; bases outside the gene matches: 3. CDR3 residues: CASSSYRGDTQYF. The CDR3 DNA reads TGTGCCAGCAGCTCCTACAGGGGAGATACGCAGTATTTT.

This chain uses TRBV5-1 with TRBJ2-2; 8 bases are a match to TRBD2. J gave up 0 bases and V 3 bases, and 4 bases lay outside the gene matches. The CDR3 covers 16 residues. Germline values: CDR1 SGHRS, CDR2 YFSETQ. The CDR3: CASSSSGGANTGELFF. In nucleotides, the CDR3 is TGCGCCAGCAGCTCGAGCGGGGGAGCGAACACCGGGGAGCTGTTTTTT.

The chain is built from TRBV7-9 and TRBJ2-1; 7 positions agree with TRBD2. The V segment lost 5 bases and the J segment 6 bases; nucleotides outside the gene matches: 13. CDR3 length: 16 residues. Per the germline V gene, CDR1 is SEHNR and CDR2 is FQNEAQ (reference sequence). Here the CDR3 DNA reads TGTGCCAGCAGCGCCCTTCTAGCGGAGGAGCTCAATGAGCAGTTCTTC. This translates into CASSALLAEELNEQFF.

The chain combines TRBV15 with TRBJ1-6; no clear D gene. From germline, CDR1 is LNHNV and CDR2 YYDKDF (reference sequence). Trimming removed 2 bases at V and 5 bases at J, with 10 bases between. CDR3 length equals 15 residues. The chain's CDR3 is CATSRSKEDNSPLHF. The CDR3 nucleotides read TGTGCCACCAGCAGATCAAAAGAGGATAATTCACCCCTCCACTTT.

This clone was found a few times. The sample has other DNA sequences that encode this CDR3 too. The chain has TRBV7-8 and TRBJ2-5, with D unclear. This CDR3 spans 13 amino acids. The V and J ends lost 3 bases and 2 bases respectively, with 7 bases between them. Germline-derived CDR1 and CDR2 are SGHVS and FQNEAQ. In DNA, the CDR3 is TGTGCCAGCAGCTTGGGGAATCAAGAGACCCAGTACTTC. It translates to CASSLGNQETQYF.

A few counts support this clone. Other DNA sequences in this specimen translate into the identical CDR3. The V gene is TRBV18, the J gene TRBJ2-7; D remains unclear. The CDR3 has 12 residues. V was trimmed by 3 bases and J by 2 bases, leaving 5 bases between them. CDR1 is KGHSH, CDR2 LQKENI, per germline. As DNA, the CDR3 is TGTGCCAGCTCACCGCAGACCTACGAGCAGTACTTC. Its protein product is CASSPQTYEQYF.

The rearrangement joins TRBV4-1 to TRBJ2-2; 9 bases fit TRBD1. With V trimmed by 4 bases and J by 7 bases, 7 bases remained unmatched. The CDR3 covers 15 residues. Germline loops: CDR1 MGHRA, CDR2 YSYEKL. The CDR3 DNA reads TGCGCCAGCAGCCTCGGACAGGGGATTAACGGGGAGCTGTTTTTT. Amino acid sequence: CASSLGQGINGELFF.

This clone has only a few counts. The same CDR3 arises from other DNA sequences in this sample as well. The chain carries TRBV9 and TRBJ2-3; D not resolved. The CDR3 is made up of 12 amino acids. Germline V CDR1 and CDR2: SGDLS, YYNGEE. Trimming removed 1 base from V and 5 bases from J, with 5 bases in between. CDR3 nucleotide sequence: TGTGCCAGCAGCGTAAAGGGAGATACGCAGTATTTT. Translating gives CASSVKGDTQYF. Drawing the rest from reference TRBV9 and TRBJ2-3, the complete variable domain is DSGVTQTPKHLITATGQRVTLRCSPRSGDLSVYWYQQSLDQGLQFLIQYYNGEERAKGNILERFSAQQFPDLHSELNLSSLELGDSALYFCASSVKGDTQYFGPGTRLTVL.

This clone was observed a handful of times. The chain employs TRBV5-1 and TRBJ2-6; D gene ambiguous. CDR3 length: 16 residues. The germline V and J ends were trimmed by 0 bases and 1 base, with 8 bases remaining between them. Germline CDR1 reads SGHRS; CDR2 reads YFSETQ. The CDR3 region has the DNA TGCGCCAGCAGCTTGGAGTTGGGGTCTGGGGCCAACGTCCTGACTTTC. As protein: CASSLELGSGANVLTF.

The chain links TRBV2 to TRBJ2-4; D might be TRBD2 (6 bases). Germline-derived CDR1 and CDR2 are SNHLY and FYNNEI. V was pared by 1 base and J by 6 bases, with 10 bases between. The CDR3 loop spans 14 amino acids. CDR3 sequence reads: CASSEVQGGNIQYF. The CDR3 region has the DNA TGTGCCAGCAGTGAAGTTCAGGGAGGAAACATTCAGTACTTC.

Remarks on this clone: The same CDR3 can be traced to other DNA sequences in this sample. The chain has TRBV6-1 and TRBJ2-3, with no clear D. Trimming removed 0 bases at V and 5 bases at J, with 3 bases between. There are 12 residues in the CDR3. Germline loops: CDR1 MNHNS, CDR2 SASEGT. This chain's CDR3 is CASSEAGDTQYF. Here the CDR3 DNA reads TGTGCCAGCAGTGAAGCTGGAGATACGCAGTATTTT.

About this clone: At the DNA level, this CDR3 is encoded by other sequences in the same sample as well. The chain is built from TRBV30 and TRBJ1-6; TRBD1 might be the D (5 bases). CDR1 is GTSNPN and CDR2 is SVGIG in the germline V gene (reference sequence). Trimming removed 0 bases from V and 9 bases from J, with 12 bases in between. The CDR3 has 14 residues. The CDR3 DNA follows: TGTGCCTGGAGTGTATCCGGCGGGGGTTCACCCCTCCACTTT. Amino acids: CAWSVSGGGSPLHF.

The rearrangement links TRBV6-1 to TRBJ2-5; the D gene is possibly TRBD2 (6 bases). The CDR3 length is 14 residues. Between the trimmed V and J ends, which lost 5 bases and 2 bases, there was a span of 12 bases. The V gene's germline CDR1 is MNHNS and CDR2 SASEGT. The DNA for the CDR3 is TGTGCCAGCAGTCCAAAAGGACTACAAGAGACCCAGTACTTC. Amino acid sequence: CASSPKGLQETQYF.

This clone was counted a few times. The CDR3 DNA follows: TGTGCCAGCTCACCTGACAGGGTGGACACTGAAGCTTTCTTT. It specifies CASSPDRVDTEAFF. The V call is TRBV18, the J call TRBJ1-1; 7 bases line up with TRBD1. CDR1 and CDR2 from the germline V gene are KGHSH and LQKENI. The CDR3 has 14 amino acids. The J segment lost 3 bases and the V segment lost 3 bases, leaving 4 bases of the junction unmatched.

The chain links TRBV12-5 to TRBJ2-4; unclear D gene. The CDR3 is made up of 12 amino acids. In germline, CDR1 is LGHNT, CDR2 FRNRAP. The V end lost 6 bases, the J end lost 8 bases, and 11 bases lay between the germline ends. CDR3 sequence (DNA): TGTGCTAGTGGCCCCCGGCAGGACATTCAGTACTTC. It encodes CASGPRQDIQYF.

The sample holds a few counts of this clone. The chain joins TRBV21-1 to TRBJ1-2. TRBV21-1 is a listed pseudogene. The CDR3 loop spans 11 amino acids. The CDR3 bases are TGTGCCAGCAGCAGCTCCTATGGCTACACCTTC. Its translation is CASSSSYGYTF.

The rearrangement links TRBV7-2 to TRBJ1-5; the D is unclear. Germline loops: CDR1 SGHTA, CDR2 FQGNSA. Deletions cut 5 bases from V and 2 bases from J, with 22 bases between. This CDR3 region has 18 residues. CDR3 nucleotides: TGTGCCAGCAGCACCCCTCCGGGCCGGGAAGTGGGCAATCAGCCCCAGCATTTT. This sequence encodes CASSTPPGREVGNQPQHF. Complete variable domain (other parts from reference TRBV7-2 and TRBJ1-5): GAGVSQSPSNKVTEKGKDVELRCDPISGHTALYWYRQSLGQGLEFLIYFQGNSAPDKSGLPSDRFSAERTGGSVSTLTIQRTQQEDSAVYLCASSTPPGREVGNQPQHFGDGTRLSIL.

The sample holds a few counts of this clone. V is TRBV2 and J is TRBJ2-5; either TRBD1 or TRBD2 may fit D (5 bases each). Germline values: CDR1 SNHLY, CDR2 FYNNEI. This CDR3 spans 13 amino acids. V lost 9 bases and J 7 bases, leaving 18 bases between the germline ends. This chain's CDR3 is CASGQGPAGTQYF. CDR3 in DNA: TGTGCCAGTGGGCAGGGACCCGCCGGGACCCAGTACTTC.

The chain couples TRBV12-5 to TRBJ2-3, with D perhaps given as TRBD1 or TRBD2 (6 bases each). Germline V gives CDR1 LGHNT, CDR2 FRNRAP. The CDR3 spans 17 residues. The ends were cut back, 1 base at V and 6 bases at J, with 20 bases in the middle. The DNA for the CDR3 is TGTGCTAGTGGTTTGGACAACCAGGGGCGGGGTTGGGATACGCAGTATTTT. This translates into CASGLDNQGRGWDTQYF. The full variable domain, its missing parts supplied by reference TRBV12-5 and TRBJ2-3, is DARVTQTPRHKVTEMGQEVTMRCQPILGHNTVFWYRQTMMQGLELLAYFRNRAPLDDSGMPKDRFSAEMPDATLATLKIQPSEPRDSAVYFCASGLDNQGRGWDTQYFGPGTRLTVL.